Listed below are T cell receptor beta chains from one sample, sequenced in a study of blood T cell repertoires in COVID-19. Produced via immunoSEQ multiplex PCR; TCRdb's table is partial and in-frame only. The sample lists over 300,000 clones, more than 75% occurring once. Source material: PBMCs or T cells enriched from blood (not recorded which). The receptors were gathered from a woman younger than 45 with acute COVID-19. CDR3s include the opening cysteine and the closing phenylalanine or tryptophan. The order of the fields is J gene, V gene, CDR3 protein.

J gene: TRBJ2-2; V gene: TRBV6-5; CDR3 protein: CASSYSGQGVGELFF
J gene: TRBJ2-5; V gene: TRBV19; CDR3 protein: CASSSGEGPKRTQYF
J gene: TRBJ1-2; V gene: TRBV18; CDR3 protein: CASSPFVDKIAYGYTF
J gene: TRBJ2-5; V gene: TRBV2; CDR3 protein: CASTEPLVQYF
J gene: TRBJ1-1; V gene: TRBV15; CDR3 protein: CATSVGKGVYTEAFF
J gene: TRBJ2-7; V gene: TRBV6-2/TRBV6-3; CDR3 protein: CASSRGTGGSRIYEQYF
J gene: TRBJ1-3; V gene: TRBV4-1; CDR3 protein: CASSQDRNSGNTIYF
J gene: TRBJ1-2; V gene: TRBV12-3/TRBV12-4; CDR3 protein: CASSFIGDGYTF
J gene: TRBJ2-7; V gene: TRBV7-9; CDR3 protein: CASSLALQGEQYF
J gene: TRBJ2-7; V gene: TRBV11-2; CDR3 protein: CASSGGTGSSYEQYF
J gene: TRBJ2-1; V gene: TRBV20-1; CDR3 protein: CSASPADEQFF
J gene: TRBJ2-7; V gene: TRBV19; CDR3 protein: CASSIEPSGGYEQYF
J gene: TRBJ2-5; V gene: TRBV7-2; CDR3 protein: CASSPGLVEETQYF
J gene: TRBJ2-5; V gene: TRBV6-5; CDR3 protein: CASEGAGEETQYF
J gene: TRBJ2-3; V gene: TRBV7-9; CDR3 protein: CASSQGTGSTDTQYF
J gene: TRBJ1-2; V gene: TRBV7-9; CDR3 protein: CASSLDRATGGYTF
J gene: TRBJ1-4; V gene: TRBV7-9; CDR3 protein: CASSPRTGVNEKLFF
J gene: TRBJ2-2; V gene: TRBV7-7; CDR3 protein: CASSLALTGGTDGELFF
J gene: TRBJ1-5; V gene: TRBV28; CDR3 protein: CASRGQALAQHF
J gene: TRBJ1-3; V gene: TRBV7-9; CDR3 protein: CASSLPPTGQSSGNTIYF
J gene: TRBJ1-1; V gene: TRBV6-5; CDR3 protein: CAGGMGRTEAFF
J gene: TRBJ1-6; V gene: TRBV21-1; CDR3 protein: CASSKEKRAGVGNSPLHF
J gene: TRBJ1-1; V gene: TRBV6-5; CDR3 protein: CARASMTEAFF
J gene: TRBJ1-5; V gene: TRBV6-5; CDR3 protein: CASTGESIQPQHF
J gene: TRBJ2-7; V gene: TRBV6-1; CDR3 protein: CASSEGAGSYEQYF
J gene: TRBJ2-1; V gene: TRBV27; CDR3 protein: CASSLRGGSSYNEQFF
J gene: TRBJ1-6; V gene: TRBV5-1; CDR3 protein: CASSGDRGRNSPLHF
J gene: TRBJ1-3; V gene: TRBV29-1; CDR3 protein: CSVEVNFGRGNTIYF
J gene: TRBJ1-4; V gene: TRBV7-9; CDR3 protein: CASSLAGRDEKLFF
J gene: TRBJ1-1; V gene: TRBV29-1; CDR3 protein: CSVDSGNTEAFF
J gene: TRBJ1-6; V gene: TRBV14; CDR3 protein: CASSQDRGQYHSPLHF